This T cell receptor beta chain comes out of a study of blood T cells in healthy people across ages. Study-level points and caveats: Older individuals had lower TCR beta diversity per million T cells (the decline was roughly linear). More naive CD4+ cells and higher diversity marked long-lived donors relative to aged donors. From one million sequenced T cells, diversity estimates were lower bounds.

This CDR3 spans 13 amino acids. The V segment lost 6 bases and the J segment 12 bases; nucleotides outside the gene matches: 10. The germline gives CDR1 MNHEY, CDR2 SVGAGI. In the case of this clonotype: Its specificity is unknown.

The use of a sample-barcoded 5' primer and a J-beta primer mix characterized a second PCR of roughly 6 to 12 cycles. All cDNA molecules were each tagged by a template-switch adaptor with 12 random nucleotides. TCRdb reprocessed the 5' RACE reads with MiXCR, giving one entry per CDR3 protein. Of 1,300,000 or so distinct CDR3 sequences listed, approximately 63% are singletons. The chain employs TRBV6-5 and TRBJ2-1, with 8 positions matching TRBD1. The receptor comes from a man aged 18 to 35 in good health. Source material: blood. The chain's CDR3 is CASSFSQGARQFF. The CDR3 region has the DNA TGTGCCAGCAGCTTTTCCCAGGGGGCTAGGCAGTTCTTC.